This T cell receptor beta chain was retrieved from a study of blood T cell repertoires in COVID-19. About the research overall: The samples span acute and convalescent COVID-19 from the United States, Italy and Spain. PBMCs, B-cell-depleted T cells, or T cells provided the cDNA or gDNA that made up the material.

Methods used by the authors: Reference gene primer amplification yielded estimated nucleated cell counts. TCRdb's copy holds only in-frame clones and misses some; the assay was immunoSEQ multiplex PCR. V, J and clone size derive from that table, while D and trimming were established from the DNA sequence. The table shows 150,000 or so clones, with about 86% occurring only once. V dropped 5 bases and J dropped 0 bases, with 12 bases sitting between them. Germline loops: CDR1 SEHNR, CDR2 FQNEAQ (reference sequence). This CDR3 spans 15 amino acids. The sequence was obtained from an elderly woman with acute or convalescent COVID-19. Sequenced material: peripheral blood. V and J are TRBV7-9 and TRBJ2-3; D might be TRBD1 (5 bases). In DNA form, the CDR3 reads TGTGCCAGCAGCGGGGCCCGAGAGAGCACAGATACGCAGTATTTT. Translation gives CASSGARESTDTQYF.